Shown below are 27 T cell receptor beta chains from a single sample sequenced in a study of memory CD4+ T cells and cytomegalovirus serostatus. Single viable CD3+CD4+CD8-CD45RO+ cells were sorted as the memory CD4+ T cells. This table comes from immunoSEQ multiplex PCR, and its TCRdb copy is limited to in-frame clones, with some not included. This sample has under 65,000 clones, with about 78% found just once. Specimen: memory CD4+ T cells from blood. These receptor sequences come from an adult in good health and CMV-seronegative.

The V and J genes are TRBV12-5 and TRBJ2-5; D not resolved. Trimming shortened V by 4 bases and J by 1 base, and 7 bases separated the two germline ends. Germline V gene lookup returns CDR1 LGHNT and CDR2 FRNRAP. The CDR3 runs 13 residues. CDR3 in amino acids: CASGSGTQETQYF. The CDR3 coding sequence is TGTGCTAGTGGTTCCGGTACCCAAGAGACCCAGTACTTC.

J is TRBJ2-1 and V is TRBV5-1; the match to TRBD2 covers 8 bases. The CDR3 is 16 residues long. Germline V gene lookup returns CDR1 SGHRS and CDR2 YFSETQ. The junction had 9 bases not matched to a gene; V was cut back by 0 bases and J by 7 bases. Here the CDR3 DNA reads TGCGCCAGCAGCTTGGAAGTGGCGGGAGGACGAAATGAGCAGTTCTTC. Its protein is CASSLEVAGGRNEQFF.

The DNA of the CDR3 is TGTGCCACCAATCGGGGGCTGTACGAGCAGTACTTC. It is translated as CATNRGLYEQYF. This chain uses TRBV28 with TRBJ2-7; either TRBD1 or TRBD2 may fit D (6 bases each). The germline CDR1 and CDR2 sequences are MDHEN and SYDVKM. V dropped 10 bases and J dropped 4 bases, with 14 bases sitting between them. The CDR3 totals 12 residues.

The rearrangement links TRBV5-8 to TRBJ1-1; no clear D. V shed 3 bases and J shed 7 bases, with 10 bases lying between them. Germline lookup yields CDR1 SGHTS and CDR2 YDEGEE. This CDR3 has 12 residues. The CDR3 loop reads CASSSHGIEAFF. CDR3 DNA: TGTGCCAGCAGCTCGCATGGGATTGAAGCTTTCTTT.

The chain uses TRBV2 and TRBJ2-5; D not resolved. The CDR3 runs to 13 residues. V was clipped by 4 bases and J by 5 bases, with 11 bases between them. The germline gives CDR1 SNHLY, CDR2 FYNNEI. CDR3 loop: CASSVGPAETQYF. In nucleotides, the CDR3 is TGTGCCAGCAGTGTGGGCCCTGCGGAGACCCAGTACTTC. The variable domain in full, completed from reference TRBV2 and TRBJ2-5, reads EPEVTQTPSHQVTQMGQEVILRCVPISNHLYFYWYRQILGQKVEFLVSFYNNEISEKSEIFDDQFSVERPDGSNFTLKIRSTKLEDSAMYFCASSVGPAETQYFGPGTRLLVL.

The chain joins TRBV5-4 to TRBJ1-4, with 7 bases fitting TRBD1. The germline gives CDR1 SGHNT, CDR2 YYREEE (reference sequence). The V gene end was trimmed by 1 base and the J gene end by 7 bases; junction bases not matched to a gene: 4. The CDR3 contains 14 residues. This chain's CDR3 is CASSLMGQREKLFF. The CDR3 region has the DNA TGTGCCAGCAGCTTGATGGGACAGCGTGAAAAACTGTTTTTT.

The chain recombines TRBV9 with TRBJ1-5, with D possibly matching TRBD1 (5 bases). Per the germline V gene, CDR1 is SGDLS and CDR2 is YYNGEE. There are 15 residues in the CDR3. V lost 2 bases, J lost 4 bases, and 13 bases lay in between. The CDR3 sequence is CASSVDGGENQPQHF. The CDR3 DNA is TGTGCCAGCAGCGTGGATGGGGGAGAGAATCAGCCCCAGCATTTT.

The chain has TRBV19 and TRBJ1-5; D not resolved. CDR3 size: 13 residues. Between the trimmed V and J ends, which lost 5 bases and 7 bases, there was a span of 12 bases. Germline-derived CDR1 and CDR2 are LNHDA and SQIVND (reference sequence). CDR3 protein: CASSREVRQPQHF. The CDR3 bases are TGTGCCAGTAGTCGAGAGGTTAGACAGCCCCAGCATTTT.

The J gene is TRBJ2-5, the V gene TRBV6-4; TRBD2 might be the D (6 bases). Deletions cut 7 bases from V and 0 bases from J, with 18 bases between. This CDR3 has 16 residues. Germline V gives CDR1 MRHNA, CDR2 SNTAGT. The CDR3 is CASIRPGTQYQETQYF. CDR3 DNA: TGTGCCAGCATAAGACCCGGGACTCAGTACCAAGAGACCCAGTACTTC.

With regard to this clone: The sample contains more than one DNA sequence encoding this CDR3. The chain has TRBV30 and TRBJ2-7, with D possibly being TRBD2 (6 bases). CDR3 size: 14 residues. Germline CDR1 and CDR2: GTSNPN and SVGIG (reference sequence). V was pared by 2 bases and J by 3 bases, with 14 bases between. In DNA form, the CDR3 reads TGTGCCTGGAGTCGCAGGAGGGTTAGCTACGAGCAGTACTTC. Its translation: CAWSRRRVSYEQYF.

The V call is TRBV13, the J call TRBJ2-1; D is perhaps TRBD1 (6 bases). This CDR3 has 15 amino acids. Germline V gene data show CDR1 as PRHDT and CDR2 as FYEKMQ (reference sequence). Trimming took 1 base from V and 6 from J, leaving 13 bases between them. CDR3 sequence reads: CASSLDRVPLNEQFF. The DNA for the CDR3 is TGTGCCAGCAGCTTAGACAGGGTTCCCCTCAATGAGCAGTTCTTC.

This chain links TRBV28 with TRBJ1-2; D ambiguous. The CDR3 runs to 14 residues. Deletions cut 6 bases from V and 7 bases from J, with 18 bases between. Germline V lookup: CDR1 MDHEN, CDR2 SYDVKM. The CDR3 region has the DNA TGTGCCAGCAGGGAGGGTCCCTTCGGAGGTGGCTACACCTTC. Its translation is CASREGPFGGGYTF.

The CDR3 DNA reads TGTGCCAGCAGCGAAACTAGCGGGGCCCGCACAGATACGCAGTATTTT. It translates to CASSETSGARTDTQYF. The chain is built from TRBV11-1 and TRBJ2-3, with TRBD2 identical over 10 bases. The CDR3 totals 16 residues. The junction had 6 bases not matched to a gene; V was cut back by 5 bases and J by 1 base. In germline, CDR1 is SGHAT, CDR2 FQDESV (reference sequence). The variable domain in full, with the rest retrieved from reference TRBV11-1 and TRBJ2-3, is EAEVAQSPRYKITEKSQAVAFWCDPISGHATLYWYRQILGQGPELLVQFQDESVVDDSQLPKDRFSAERLKGVDSTLKIQPAELGDSAMYLCASSETSGARTDTQYFGPGTRLTVL.

This clone was counted once. The chain uses TRBV27 and TRBJ2-7, with D maybe TRBD1 (6 bases). CDR3 size: 14 residues. V lost 2 bases and J 0 bases, leaving 8 bases between the germline ends. Germline V gives CDR1 MNHEY, CDR2 SMNVEV (reference sequence). CDR3 in DNA: TGTGCCAGCAGTTTACAGGGGAGCTCCTACGAGCAGTACTTC. Translating it yields CASSLQGSSYEQYF.

V usage is TRBV11-2 and J usage is TRBJ2-4, with no clear D. CDR1 is SGHAT and CDR2 is FQNNGV in the germline V gene. V dropped 1 base and J dropped 1 base, with 2 bases sitting between them. The CDR3 covers 13 residues. DNA of the CDR3: TGTGCCAGCAGCTTAGCGGCCAAAAACATTCAGTACTTC. It encodes CASSLAAKNIQYF.

The V call is TRBV30, the J call TRBJ1-1; TRBD1 agrees at 7 bases. Germline lookup yields CDR1 GTSNPN and CDR2 SVGIG (reference sequence). CDR3 size: 15 residues. The V gene end was trimmed by 3 bases and the J gene end by 1 base; junction bases not matched to a gene: 8. CDR3 region: CAWRPMRGPNTEAFF. DNA for the CDR3: TGTGCCTGGAGGCCCATGAGGGGGCCGAACACTGAAGCTTTCTTT. The complete variable domain, with remaining parts taken from reference TRBV30 and TRBJ1-1, reads SQTIHQWPATLVQPVGSPLSLECTVEGTSNPNLYWYRQAAGRGLQLLFYSVGIGQISSEVPQNLSASRPQDRQFILSSKKLLLSDSGFYLCAWRPMRGPNTEAFFGQGTRLTVV.

The chain carries TRBV27 and TRBJ2-3; the D is unclear. V lost 6 bases and J 2 bases, leaving 15 bases between the germline ends. This CDR3 is built from 15 residues. Per germline, CDR1 MNHEY and CDR2 SMNVEV (reference sequence). The DNA for the CDR3 is TGTGCCAGCAGCCCTCGGGTCAGCCCCACAGATACGCAGTATTTT. Translated: CASSPRVSPTDTQYF.

This clone was seen a single time. The chain couples TRBV19 to TRBJ2-7, with D possibly being TRBD1 (7 bases). This CDR3 has 15 residues. V was cut by 6 bases and J by 7 bases, with 22 bases left in between. Per the germline V gene, CDR1 is LNHDA and CDR2 is SQIVND (reference sequence). CDR3 sequence reads: CASSKAGQPHREQYF. CDR3 DNA sequence: TGTGCCAGTAGCAAGGCGGGACAGCCCCATCGGGAGCAGTACTTC.

The chain uses TRBV6-5 and TRBJ1-4; D not certain. The germline V and J ends were trimmed by 5 bases and 8 bases, with 12 bases remaining between them. From germline, CDR1 is MNHEY and CDR2 SVGAGI. The CDR3 is made up of 13 amino acids. The CDR3 nucleotides are TGTGCCAGCAGTGATAAAGGGTGGGAAAAACTGTTTTTT. Translation gives CASSDKGWEKLFF.

A few counts support this clone. CDR3 region: CASSYGAGGRNQPQHF. The CDR3, as DNA: TGTGCCAGCAGCTATGGGGCCGGCGGACGCAATCAGCCCCAGCATTTT. The V call is TRBV7-9, the J call TRBJ1-5; D might be TRBD1 (5 bases). The CDR3 length is 16 residues. Germline V gives CDR1 SEHNR, CDR2 FQNEAQ (reference sequence). Trimming took off 4 bases at V and 2 bases at J, with 15 bases between the two ends.

The V gene is TRBV4-1, the J gene TRBJ2-2; a possible D gene is TRBD2 (5 bases). The CDR3 loop spans 15 amino acids. The V end lost 0 bases, the J end lost 7 bases, and 12 bases lay between the germline ends. From germline, CDR1 is MGHRA and CDR2 YSYEKL. CDR3 sequence (DNA): TGCGCCAGCAGCCAAGATCGGAGGACGGGCGGGGAGCTGTTTTTT. Its translation is CASSQDRRTGGELFF.

The chain has TRBV5-1 and TRBJ1-4; a possible D gene is TRBD1 (6 bases). Germline V lookup: CDR1 SGHRS, CDR2 YFSETQ. CDR3 length equals 15 residues. V dropped 3 bases and J dropped 3 bases, with 12 bases sitting between them. The CDR3 DNA is TGCGCCAGCAGCTCGGGGGGCAATGCTAATGAAAAACTGTTTTTT. Translating it yields CASSSGGNANEKLFF.

This clone was seen a few times. The rearrangement uses TRBV11-2 and TRBJ2-1, with D possibly being TRBD2 (6 bases). Germline V lookup: CDR1 SGHAT, CDR2 FQNNGV. The V and J ends lost 3 bases and 6 bases respectively, with 18 bases between them. The CDR3 is 16 amino acids. In nucleotides, the CDR3 is TGTGCCAGCAGCTTCCTTAGGGGCCGGACTACCAATGAGCAGTTCTTC. This encodes CASSFLRGRTTNEQFF.

This clone was seen just once. V and J are TRBV15 and TRBJ2-3; D remains unclear. The length of the CDR3 is 14 residues. Trimming removed 0 bases from V and 4 bases from J, with 8 bases in between. The germline V gene encodes CDR1 LNHNV and CDR2 YYDKDF (reference sequence). The CDR3 is CATSRDAGPDTQYF. The CDR3 nucleotides read TGTGCCACCAGCAGAGATGCAGGACCAGATACGCAGTATTTT. Full variable domain (outside the CDR3, taken from reference TRBV15 and TRBJ2-3): DAMVIQNPRYQVTQFGKPVTLSCSQTLNHNVMYWYQQKSSQAPKLLFHYYDKDFNNEADTPDNFQSRRPNTSFCFLDIRSPGLGDTAMYLCATSRDAGPDTQYFGPGTRLTVL.

This chain connects TRBV6-4 to TRBJ2-7, with D perhaps TRBD1 (5 bases). The CDR3 contains 14 residues. Trimming removed 5 bases at V and 2 bases at J, with 13 bases between. Germline CDR1 reads MRHNA; CDR2 reads SNTAGT. The CDR3 DNA reads TGTGCCAGCAGTCAATATACAGGAGCCTACGAGCAGTACTTC. Translating it yields CASSQYTGAYEQYF.

The chain has TRBV30 and TRBJ2-1, with 8 bases that match TRBD1. Germline V gene lookup returns CDR1 GTSNPN and CDR2 SVGIG (reference sequence). V lost 5 bases to trimming and J lost 3 bases; unmatched junction nucleotides: 9. The length of the CDR3 is 15 residues. CDR3 sequence: CAWARDRTYYNEQFF. The CDR3 coding sequence is TGTGCCTGGGCCCGGGACAGGACTTACTACAATGAGCAGTTCTTC.

This clone showed up just a few times. The chain combines TRBV29-1 with TRBJ1-5; 10 bases map to TRBD1. The length of the CDR3 is 13 residues. The germline CDR1 and CDR2 sequences are SQVTM and ANQGSEA. This CDR3 is CSVGQGLDQPQHF. CDR3 in DNA: TGCAGTGTGGGACAGGGGCTCGATCAGCCCCAGCATTTT.